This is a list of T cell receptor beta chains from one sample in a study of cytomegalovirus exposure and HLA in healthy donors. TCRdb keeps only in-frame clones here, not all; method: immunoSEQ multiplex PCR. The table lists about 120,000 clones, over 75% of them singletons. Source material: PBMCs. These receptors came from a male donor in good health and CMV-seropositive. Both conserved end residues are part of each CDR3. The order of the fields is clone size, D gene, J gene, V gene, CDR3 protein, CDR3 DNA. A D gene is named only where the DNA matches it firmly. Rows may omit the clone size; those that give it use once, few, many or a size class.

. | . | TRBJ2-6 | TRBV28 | CANRTQISGANVLTF | TGTGCCAACAGGACACAAATCTCTGGGGCCAACGTCCTGACTTTC
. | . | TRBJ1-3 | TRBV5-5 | CASSPWGGKSEAGNTIYF | TGTGCCAGCAGCCCTTGGGGGGGAAAATCCGAGGCTGGAAACACCATATATTTT
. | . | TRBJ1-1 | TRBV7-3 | CASRGGGGTEAFF | TGTGCCAGCCGGGGGGGAGGTGGCACTGAAGCTTTCTTT
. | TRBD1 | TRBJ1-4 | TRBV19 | CASSTYPVIGQGNEKLFF | TGTGCCAGTAGTACGTACCCGGTTATAGGACAGGGTAATGAAAAACTGTTTTTT
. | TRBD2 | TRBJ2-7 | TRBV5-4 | CASRAGTSGYEQYF | TGTGCCAGCAGAGCCGGGACTAGCGGTTACGAGCAGTACTTC
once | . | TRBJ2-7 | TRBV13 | CASSLQGPSYEQYF | TGTGCCAGCAGCTTACAGGGGCCAAGCTACGAGCAGTACTTC
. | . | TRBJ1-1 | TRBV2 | CASFIARGSEAFF | TGTGCCAGCTTCATTGCAAGGGGGTCCGAAGCTTTCTTT
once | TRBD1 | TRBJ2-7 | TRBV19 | CASSRAGQGDFYEQYF | TGTGCCAGTAGTAGGGCGGGACAGGGGGACTTCTACGAGCAGTACTTC
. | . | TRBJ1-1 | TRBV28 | CASRSTGAEAFF | TGTGCCAGCAGATCGACAGGAGCTGAAGCTTTCTTT
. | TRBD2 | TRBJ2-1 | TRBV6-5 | CASSYSGGNSYEQFF | TGTGCCAGCAGTTACTCGGGGGGGAATAGCTATGAGCAGTTCTTC
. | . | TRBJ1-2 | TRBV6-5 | CASSSGYGYTF | TGTGCCAGCAGTTCGGGCTATGGCTACACCTTC
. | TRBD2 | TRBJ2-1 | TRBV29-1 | CSVYSGGAGEQFF | TGCAGCGTTTATAGCGGGGGGGCTGGTGAGCAGTTCTTC
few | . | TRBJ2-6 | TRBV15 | CATSRDRQLSGANGLTF | TGTGCCACCAGCAGAGATCGACAGCTCTCTGGGGCCAACGGCCTGACTTTC
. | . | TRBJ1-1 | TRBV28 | CASSAGDRLNTEAFF | TGTGCCAGCAGTGCAGGGGACCGATTGAACACTGAAGCTTTCTTT
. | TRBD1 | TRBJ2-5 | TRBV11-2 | CASSLTGKETQYF | TGTGCCAGCAGCTTGACAGGGAAAGAGACCCAGTACTTC
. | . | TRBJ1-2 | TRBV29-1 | CSVERGDYGYTF | TGCAGCGTTGAACGCGGTGACTATGGCTACACCTTC
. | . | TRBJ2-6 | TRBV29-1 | CSVDGASGANVLTF | TGCAGCGTTGATGGAGCGTCTGGGGCCAACGTCCTGACTTTC